These 9 T cell receptor beta chains were all obtained from the same sample, sequenced in a study of tissue T cells after allogeneic stem cell transplantation. Some clones are missing from TCRdb's copy, which holds only in-frame ones; the method was immunoSEQ multiplex PCR. The sample lists approximately 6,200 clones, 46% occurring once. Time point indicated: mouse harvest day 7 after allogeneic transplant. Each mouse received 10^7 T-cell-depleted marrow cells plus 10^6 splenic CD5+ T cells by tail vein. Sequenced input: skin. The receptors come from a female BALB/c mouse given C57BL/6 T cells with graft-versus-host disease after an allogeneic hematopoietic cell transplant.

As regards this clone: Germline and genes here are mouse. The CDR3 goes on 1 residue after the read ends, and that part is filled in from the germline J gene. This sequence joins TRBV26 and TRBJ2-7; TRBD1 aligns across 7 bases. CDR3 length: 13 amino acids. V dropped 2 bases and J dropped 4; count of bases not matched to a gene: 2. Germline CDR1 and CDR2: KGHPV and FQNQEV (reference sequence). The CDR3 bases that were read are TGTGCCAGCAGTCTGACGGGACAGTATGAACAGTAC. Protein: CASSLTGQYEQY. The entire CDR3 reads CASSLTGQYEQYF.

About this clone: Gene names denote mouse genes. The read ends 1 residue before the CDR3 terminus; that terminus is restored from the germline J gene. The V gene is TRBV1, the J gene TRBJ2-7; no reliable D call. The CDR3 is made up of 11 amino acids. Germline loops: CDR1 NSQYPW, CDR2 LRSPGD (reference sequence). Trimming cost V 3 bases and J 4 bases, with 4 bases left between them. CDR3: CTCSARYEQYF. The CDR3 bases that were read are TGCACCTGCAGTGCCAGATATGAACAGTAC.

Comments on this clone: The listed genes are named as in mouse. The read gets to within 1 residue of the CDR3 end, and the germline J gene fills in the rest. The chain carries TRBV3 and TRBJ2-1; the match to TRBD2 covers 13 bases. The V gene's germline CDR1 is SNHLY and CDR2 FYNGKV (reference sequence). J gave up 7 bases and V 4 bases, and 4 bases lay outside the gene matches. This CDR3 contains 15 residues. The CDR3 sequence is CASSSGLGGRAEQFF. The DNA read from the CDR3 is TGTGCCAGCAGCTCCGGACTGGGGGGGCGGGCTGAGCAGTTC.

A remark on this clone: The gene names given are mouse names. The missing CDR3 end, 1 residue past where the read stops, is filled in from the germline J gene. This chain joins TRBV26 and TRBJ1-1; D ambiguous. This CDR3 is built from 13 residues. Trimming stripped 3 bases from V and 1 base from J, with 6 bases between. CDR1 and CDR2 (germline): KGHPV, FQNQEV (reference sequence). The sequenced part of the CDR3 DNA is TGTGCCAGCAGTCTACAGACGAACACAGAAGTCTTC. It yields the protein CASSLQTNTEVF. The whole CDR3 region reads CASSLQTNTEVFF.

Only a few counts were recorded for this clone. Gene names and germline refer to mouse. The read ends 1 residue before the CDR3 terminus; that terminus is restored from the germline J gene. The genes are TRBV16 and TRBJ2-5; D unclear. Germline V gene sequence: CDR1 SGHSA, CDR2 FRNQAP. The CDR3 sequence is 12 residues long. V lost 5 bases and J 2 bases, leaving 5 bases between the germline ends. This CDR3 is CASSPIQDTQYF. The CDR3 DNA, read in part, is TGTGCAAGCAGCCCAATCCAAGACACCCAGTAC.

In regard to this clone: All gene names here are mouse names. The missing CDR3 end, 1 residue past where the read stops, is filled in from the germline J gene. The gene calls are TRBV3 and TRBJ2-7; the match to TRBD1 covers 7 bases. With 5 bases clipped from V and 2 bases from J, the junction kept 6 bases outside the gene matches. The CDR3 has 14 residues. The germline gives CDR1 SNHLY, CDR2 FYNGKV (reference sequence). CDR3 bases read: TGTGCCAGCAGCAATTGGGGACAGACCTATGAACAGTAC. Its translation is CASSNWGQTYEQY. The whole CDR3 reads CASSNWGQTYEQYF.

As for this clone: All gene names here are mouse names. Read sequence stops 1 residue before the CDR3 end, and the germline J gene provides the missing end. The chain combines TRBV26 with TRBJ2-2, with D uncertain. Per the germline V gene, CDR1 is KGHPV and CDR2 is FQNQEV (reference sequence). CDR3 length: 14 amino acids. The V end lost 2 bases, the J end lost 1 base, and 5 bases lay between the germline ends. CDR3 DNA, as far as it was read: TGTGCCAGCAGTCTGACAGTAAACACCGGGCAGCTCTAC. This encodes CASSLTVNTGQLY. The entire CDR3 protein reads CASSLTVNTGQLYF.

This clone was recorded once. Mouse germline and gene names are used. The read is 1 residue too short to cover the CDR3 end, so that end is filled in from the germline J gene. The chain employs TRBV12-2 and TRBJ2-5; D perhaps matches TRBD1 (5 bases). Trimming left V 2 bases short and J 0 bases short, with 8 bases between. The CDR3 contains 14 residues. Germline V gene lookup returns CDR1 SGHLS and CDR2 HYDKME. The CDR3 bases that were read are TGTGCCAGCTCTCCGACAGTTAACCAAGACACCCAGTAC. This codes for CASSPTVNQDTQY. The complete CDR3 protein is CASSPTVNQDTQYF.

Note on this clone: The genes are named according to mouse. Read data end 1 residue before the CDR3 end; the end is taken from the germline J gene. The V gene is TRBV20, the J gene TRBJ1-5; tentatively, D is TRBD1 (6 bases). The germline V gene encodes CDR1 GFQATS and CDR2 STVNSAI. There are 12 residues in the CDR3. The V gene lost 6 bases and the J gene lost 3 bases, with 9 bases spanning the gap. CDR3 bases read: TGTGGTGCCGTACAGGGCAACCAGGCTCCGCTT. It translates to CGAVQGNQAPL. The full CDR3 protein reads CGAVQGNQAPLF.